Listed below are T cell receptor beta chains from one sample, sequenced in a study of cytomegalovirus exposure and HLA in healthy donors. The repertoire was sequenced with immunoSEQ multiplex PCR; TCRdb's copy has only in-frame clones and lacks some. The sample totals about 160,000 clones. Sequencing used PBMCs. The receptors were gathered from a woman between 55 and 75 years old in good health and CMV-seronegative. Each CDR3 is given with its conserved first and last residue. A D gene is named only where the DNA matches it firmly.

D	J	V	CDR3
NA	TRBJ1-2	TRBV6-5	CASSSGTPFLTF
NA	TRBJ1-1	TRBV5-7	CASSLANEIHTEAFF
NA	TRBJ1-2	TRBV7-2	CASSPAQRPNGYTF
NA	TRBJ1-3	TRBV25-1	CASSEYYSGNTIYF
NA	TRBJ2-5	TRBV6-5	CASSSDRPGAQYF
NA	TRBJ1-2	TRBV6-4	CASRLGQGYGYTF
NA	TRBJ1-1	TRBV5-4	CASSTSPGTLNTEAFF
NA	TRBJ2-1	TRBV7-2	CASSHGGSYNEQFF
TRBD1	TRBJ1-2	TRBV19	CASSPLQGDGYTF
TRBD1	TRBJ2-7	TRBV25-1	CASSEWETGDREQYF
TRBD1	TRBJ1-2	TRBV11-2	CASSLLQGAFNYGYTF
TRBD1	TRBJ1-5	TRBV7-3	CASSKTGGNQPQHF
NA	TRBJ1-5	TRBV15	CATSRQGNNQPQHF
NA	TRBJ1-4	TRBV5-5	CASSLVSPNEKLFF
NA	TRBJ1-5	TRBV4-1	CASSQEWAGNQPQHF
TRBD2	TRBJ2-7	TRBV5-1	CASSLEAGGARYEQYF
TRBD1	TRBJ2-3	TRBV7-2	CASSSWTGGIDTQYF